This T cell receptor (beta chain) originates from a study of T cells in Graves' hyperthyroidism and ophthalmopathy. Duration under 3 months, a NOSPECS grade of at least 4, and a Clinical Activity Score of at least 3 characterized the ophthalmopathy patients. Lactation, pregnancy, other autoimmune disease or uncontrolled infection excluded patients. Each diagnosis was grounded in clinical symptoms, serum thyroxine and TRAb, thyroid ultrasound, and orbital computed tomography. Trimming left V 1 base short and J 0 bases short, with 19 bases between. Germline CDR1 is SGHAT and CDR2 is FQNNGV. The CDR3 length is 19 residues. Amplified regions were TCR beta CDR3 sequences from RNA transcripts. The TCR CDR3 first-round RT-PCR relied on the HTBI primer set. Via MiXCR, TCRdb re-called the multiplex PCR reads, giving one row per CDR3 protein. Here the sample spans about 610,000 distinct CDR3 sequences, approximately 14% being singletons.

This clonotype came up a few times. Material: blood. This TCR was sampled from a woman in her thirties or forties with Graves' ophthalmopathy. This chain connects TRBV11-2 to TRBJ2-4; D unresolved. For the CDR3, the DNA is TGTGCCAGCAGCTTAGGATGGGGTCGACAAACACCAGCCAAAAACATTCAGTACTTC. It encodes CASSLGWGRQTPAKNIQYF.